This T cell receptor (beta chain) comes out of a study of PD-L1 blockade in urothelial cancer. Turning to the study itself: Patients with male sex and bladder-origin urothelial cancer accounted for about 85% of the roughly 30 enrolled. Blood analyses occurred 3 weeks (second dose) and 6 weeks post treatment start. Blood samples contained a median about 150,000 T cells.

TCRdb's copy holds only in-frame clones and misses some; the assay was immunoSEQ multiplex PCR. Of about 41,000 clones listed, 70% to 90% are singletons. The time point is: peripheral blood 6 weeks after treatment start. Pretreatment sampling and on-treatment sampling together yielded between 1 and 8 samples for each patient. V was cut by 1 base and J by 1 base, with 8 bases left in between. Germline V gene sequence: CDR1 SGDLS, CDR2 YYNGEE. The CDR3 runs 14 residues. The sequence was collected from a man between 70 and 80 years old with urothelial cancer. The material sequenced was PBMCs, taken around atezolizumab (anti-PD-L1) treatment. The genes are TRBV9 and TRBJ2-5; D ambiguous. In nucleotides, the CDR3 is TGTGCCAGCAGCGTATCCGGGTTCCAAGAGACCCAGTACTTC. As protein: CASSVSGFQETQYF. Together with reference TRBV9 and TRBJ2-5, the CDR3 gives the full variable domain: DSGVTQTPKHLITATGQRVTLRCSPRSGDLSVYWYQQSLDQGLQFLIQYYNGEERAKGNILERFSAQQFPDLHSELNLSSLELGDSALYFCASSVSGFQETQYFGPGTRLLVL.